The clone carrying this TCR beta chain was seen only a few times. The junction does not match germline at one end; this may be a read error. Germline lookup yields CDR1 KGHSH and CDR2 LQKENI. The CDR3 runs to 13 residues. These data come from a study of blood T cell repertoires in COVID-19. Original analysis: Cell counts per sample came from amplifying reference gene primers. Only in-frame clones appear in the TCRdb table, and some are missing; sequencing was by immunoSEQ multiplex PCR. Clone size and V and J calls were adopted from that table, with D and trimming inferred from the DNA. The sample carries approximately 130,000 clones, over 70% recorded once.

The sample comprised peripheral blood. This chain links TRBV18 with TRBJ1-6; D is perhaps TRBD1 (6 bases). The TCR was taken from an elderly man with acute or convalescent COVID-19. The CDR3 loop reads CASSPQPGQFATF. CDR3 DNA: TGTGCCAGCTCACCACAACCCGGACAGTTTGCTACTTTT.